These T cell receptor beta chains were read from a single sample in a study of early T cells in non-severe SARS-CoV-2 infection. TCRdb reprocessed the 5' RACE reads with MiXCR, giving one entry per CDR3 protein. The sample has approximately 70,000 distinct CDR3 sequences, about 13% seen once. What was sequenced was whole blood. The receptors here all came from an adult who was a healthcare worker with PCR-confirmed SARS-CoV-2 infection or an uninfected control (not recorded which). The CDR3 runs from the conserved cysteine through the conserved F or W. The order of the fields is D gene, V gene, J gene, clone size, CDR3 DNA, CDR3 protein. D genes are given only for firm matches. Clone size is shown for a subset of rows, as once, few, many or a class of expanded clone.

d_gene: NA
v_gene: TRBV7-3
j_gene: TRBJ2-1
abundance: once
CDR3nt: TGTGCCAGCAGCCCAGAGGGCTATCTCAATGAGCAGTTCTTC
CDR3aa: CASSPEGYLNEQFF

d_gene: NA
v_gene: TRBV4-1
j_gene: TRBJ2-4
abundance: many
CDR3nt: TGCGCCAGCAGCGATAGGGGAAGGGGCGCGGGTGGCATTCAGTACTTC
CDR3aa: CASSDRGRGAGGIQYF

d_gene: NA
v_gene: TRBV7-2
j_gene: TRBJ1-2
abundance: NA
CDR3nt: TGTGCCAGCAGCCCCGAGGTAACGAGCTATGGCTACACCTTC
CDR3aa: CASSPEVTSYGYTF

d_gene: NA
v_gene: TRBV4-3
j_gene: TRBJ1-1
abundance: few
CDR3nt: TGCGCCAGCAGCCTAGACTGGGCCGGGAACACTGAAGCTTTCTTT
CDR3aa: CASSLDWAGNTEAFF

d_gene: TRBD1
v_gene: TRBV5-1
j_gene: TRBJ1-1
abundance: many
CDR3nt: TGCGCCAGCAGCTTACAAGGGACAGGGAACACTGAAGCTTTCTTT
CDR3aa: CASSLQGTGNTEAFF

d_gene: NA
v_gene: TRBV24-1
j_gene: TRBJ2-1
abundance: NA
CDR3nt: TGTGCCACCACCGATCCACTTACTAATGAGCAGTTCTTC
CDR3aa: CATTDPLTNEQFF

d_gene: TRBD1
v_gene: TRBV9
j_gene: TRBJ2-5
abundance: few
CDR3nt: TGTGCCAGCAGCGTCTCACAGGGGAGAGAGACCCAGTACTTC
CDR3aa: CASSVSQGRETQYF

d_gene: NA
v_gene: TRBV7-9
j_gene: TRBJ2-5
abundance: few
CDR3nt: TGTGCCAGCAGCGCGGGACATAGCGTCCAAGAGACCCAGTACTTC
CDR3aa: CASSAGHSVQETQYF

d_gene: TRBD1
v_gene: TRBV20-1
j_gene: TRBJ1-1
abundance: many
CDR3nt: TGCAGTGCTCTGGACAGGGTCCGACACACTGAAGCTTTCTTT
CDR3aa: CSALDRVRHTEAFF

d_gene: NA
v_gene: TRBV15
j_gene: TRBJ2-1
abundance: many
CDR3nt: TGTGCCACCAGCAGAGATCATACTGACAATGAGCAGTTCTTC
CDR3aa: CATSRDHTDNEQFF

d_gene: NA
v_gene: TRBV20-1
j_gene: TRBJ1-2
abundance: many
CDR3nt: TGCAGTGCTAGAGACCCCGGTCCTCCAGCCTTC
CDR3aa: CSARDPGPPAF

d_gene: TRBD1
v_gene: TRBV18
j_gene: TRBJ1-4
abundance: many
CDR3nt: TGTGCCAGCTCACCACGGACAGGGAATGAAAAACTGTTTTTT
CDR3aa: CASSPRTGNEKLFF

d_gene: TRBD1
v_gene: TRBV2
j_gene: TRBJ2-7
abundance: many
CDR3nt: TGTGCCAGCAGTGAACCGACAGGGGGCTACTACGAGCAGTACTTC
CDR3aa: CASSEPTGGYYEQYF

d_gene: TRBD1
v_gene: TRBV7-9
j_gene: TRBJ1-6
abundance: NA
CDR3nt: TGTGCCAGCAGCTCCCACGTACAGGGGGCTGGCTCACCCCTCCACTTT
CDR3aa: CASSSHVQGAGSPLHF

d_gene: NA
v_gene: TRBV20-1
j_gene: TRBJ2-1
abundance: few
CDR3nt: TGCAGTGCTAGAAGGGCTAGCATTACCTACAATGAGCAGTTCTTC
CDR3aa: CSARRASITYNEQFF

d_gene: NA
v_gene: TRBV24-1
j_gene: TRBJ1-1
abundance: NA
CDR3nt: TGTGCCACCAGTGATCCCCGGCAGGGGAACACTGAAGCTTTCTTT
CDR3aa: CATSDPRQGNTEAFF

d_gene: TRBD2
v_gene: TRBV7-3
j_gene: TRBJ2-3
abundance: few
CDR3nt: TGTGCCAGCAGCTTTAGCGGGAGCACAGATACGCAGTATTTT
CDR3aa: CASSFSGSTDTQYF

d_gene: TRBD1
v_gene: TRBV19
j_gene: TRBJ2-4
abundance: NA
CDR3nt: TGTGCCAGTAGTTCCCGACAGGGTGCCAAAAACATTCAGTACTTC
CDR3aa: CASSSRQGAKNIQYF

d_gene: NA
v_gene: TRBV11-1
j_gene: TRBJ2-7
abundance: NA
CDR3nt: TGTGCCAGCAGGGACGGACGAGGCGAGCAGTACTTC
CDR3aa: CASRDGRGEQYF

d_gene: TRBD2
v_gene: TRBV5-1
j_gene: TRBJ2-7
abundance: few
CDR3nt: TGCGCCAGCAGCTCCGAATTACCGGGACTAGCGGGGGAAAAGTACGAGCAGTACTTC
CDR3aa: CASSSELPGLAGEKYEQYF

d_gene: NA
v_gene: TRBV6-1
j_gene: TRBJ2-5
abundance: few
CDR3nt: TGTGCCACCAACCCCGGTGTGAGAGGGGAGACCCAGTACTTC
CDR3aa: CATNPGVRGETQYF

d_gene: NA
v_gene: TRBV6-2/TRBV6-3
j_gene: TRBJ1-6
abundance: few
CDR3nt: TGTGCCAGCAGTTCGGGGGATAATTCACCCCTCCACTTT
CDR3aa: CASSSGDNSPLHF

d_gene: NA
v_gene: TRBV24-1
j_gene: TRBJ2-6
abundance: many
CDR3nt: TGTGCCACTCATGCCCCCGGGGCCAACGTCCTGACTTTC
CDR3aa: CATHAPGANVLTF

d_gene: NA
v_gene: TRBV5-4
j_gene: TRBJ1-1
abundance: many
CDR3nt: TGTGCCAGCGCACCGGGTTTGGGGCAGGGCACTGAAGCTTTCTTT
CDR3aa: CASAPGLGQGTEAFF

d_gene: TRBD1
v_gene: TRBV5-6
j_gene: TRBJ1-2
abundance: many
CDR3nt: TGTGCCAGCAGCCGGGACAGACTAAACTATGGCTACACCTTC
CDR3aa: CASSRDRLNYGYTF

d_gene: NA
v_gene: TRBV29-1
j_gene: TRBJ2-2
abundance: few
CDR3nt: TGCAGCGCCGGCGGTCAGAACACCGGGGAGCTGTTTTTT
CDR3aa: CSAGGQNTGELFF

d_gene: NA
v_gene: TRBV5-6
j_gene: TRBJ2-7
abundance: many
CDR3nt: TGTGCCAGCAGCCTGGGGATGTACGGCGAGCAGTACTTC
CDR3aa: CASSLGMYGEQYF

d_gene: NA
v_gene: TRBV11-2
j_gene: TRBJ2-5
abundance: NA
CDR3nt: TGTGCCAGCAGCCCCTCCCTCTGGGTAGGGACCCAGTACTTC
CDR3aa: CASSPSLWVGTQYF

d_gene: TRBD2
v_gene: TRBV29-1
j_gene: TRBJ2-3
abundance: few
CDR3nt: TGCAGCGCCGGGACTAGCGCCCAAGGGAACACAGATACGCAGTATTTT
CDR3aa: CSAGTSAQGNTDTQYF

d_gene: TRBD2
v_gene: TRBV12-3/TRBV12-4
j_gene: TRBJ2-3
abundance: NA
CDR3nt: TGTGCCAGCACCCCTGGCGGGAGAGAAGATACGCAGTATTTT
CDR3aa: CASTPGGREDTQYF

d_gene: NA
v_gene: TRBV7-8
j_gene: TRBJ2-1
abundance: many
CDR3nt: TGTGCCAGCAGCCTGGGTGGCGGACTCTACAATGAGCAGTTCTTC
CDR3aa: CASSLGGGLYNEQFF

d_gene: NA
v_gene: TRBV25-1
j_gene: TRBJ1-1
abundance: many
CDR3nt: TGTGCCAGCAGTGAATTTAGGAGCGGCACTGAAGCTTTCTTT
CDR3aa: CASSEFRSGTEAFF

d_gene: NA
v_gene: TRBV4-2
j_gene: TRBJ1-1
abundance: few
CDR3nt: TGTGCCAGCAGCCAAGGTGTGGGCACTGAAGCTTTCTTT
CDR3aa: CASSQGVGTEAFF

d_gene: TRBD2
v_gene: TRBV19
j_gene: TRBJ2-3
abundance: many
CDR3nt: TGTGCCAGTAGTATGCGGGGCAGGGAGGGAACAGATACGCAGTATTTT
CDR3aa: CASSMRGREGTDTQYF

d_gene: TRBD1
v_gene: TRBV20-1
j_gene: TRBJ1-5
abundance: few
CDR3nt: TGCAGTGCCACAATTCTGACAGGGGGCAATCAGCCCCAGCATTTT
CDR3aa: CSATILTGGNQPQHF

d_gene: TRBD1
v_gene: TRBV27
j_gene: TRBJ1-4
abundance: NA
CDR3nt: TGTGCCAGCAGTGTTACAGGGGGGAGTAATGAAAAACTGTTTTTT
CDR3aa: CASSVTGGSNEKLFF

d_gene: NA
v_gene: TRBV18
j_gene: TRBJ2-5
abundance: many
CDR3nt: TGTGCCAGCTCACCACCGTCGTTTGAGACCCAGTACTTC
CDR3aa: CASSPPSFETQYF

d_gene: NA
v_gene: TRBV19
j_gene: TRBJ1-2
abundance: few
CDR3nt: TGTGCCAGTAATTCGCAGGGGAACTATGGCTACACCTTC
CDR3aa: CASNSQGNYGYTF

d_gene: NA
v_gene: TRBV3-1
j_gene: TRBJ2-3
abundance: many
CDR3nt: TGTGCCAGCAGCCGTCGGACAACGGGCGGAGATACGCAGTATTTT
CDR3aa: CASSRRTTGGDTQYF

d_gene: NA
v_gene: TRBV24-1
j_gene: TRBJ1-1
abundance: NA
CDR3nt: TGTGCCACCAGTGATTTCGGGGGTGAAGCTTTCTTT
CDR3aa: CATSDFGGEAFF

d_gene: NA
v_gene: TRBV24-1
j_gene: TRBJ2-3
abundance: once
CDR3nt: TGTGCCACCAGTGATCGGAGAGTCGAAGATACGCAGTATTTT
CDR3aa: CATSDRRVEDTQYF

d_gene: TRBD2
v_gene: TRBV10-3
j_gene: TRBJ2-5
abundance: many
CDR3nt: TGTGCCATCAGTGAGCCAACTAGCGCCAAGGTAGAGACCCAGTACTTC
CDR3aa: CAISEPTSAKVETQYF

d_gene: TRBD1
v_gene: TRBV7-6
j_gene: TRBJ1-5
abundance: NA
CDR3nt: TGTGCCAGCAGCTCAGGGGACAGGGATCAGCCCCAGCATTTT
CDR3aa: CASSSGDRDQPQHF

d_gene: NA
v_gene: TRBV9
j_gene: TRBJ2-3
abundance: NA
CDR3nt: TGTGCCAGCAGCGCGGACAGATTCACAGATACGCAGTATTTT
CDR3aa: CASSADRFTDTQYF

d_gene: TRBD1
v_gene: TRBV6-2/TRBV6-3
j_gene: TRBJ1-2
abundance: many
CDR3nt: TGTGCCAGCAGTCGACGGGACAGAGACCCCTATGGCTACACCTTC
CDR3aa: CASSRRDRDPYGYTF

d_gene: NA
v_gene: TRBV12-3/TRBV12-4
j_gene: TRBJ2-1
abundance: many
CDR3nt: TGTGCCAGCAGTCAGGTCTTGAATGAGCAGTTCTTC
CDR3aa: CASSQVLNEQFF

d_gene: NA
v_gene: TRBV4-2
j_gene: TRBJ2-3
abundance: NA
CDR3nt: TGTGCCAGCAGCCAAGGGTCCGGAGCTCAACTAAAACTAACAGATACGCAGTATTTT
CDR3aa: CASSQGSGAQLKLTDTQYF

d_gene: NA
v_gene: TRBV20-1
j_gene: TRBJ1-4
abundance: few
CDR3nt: TGCAGTGCTCAGATGACGCCTGCTGTGGGTGAAAAACTGTTTTTT
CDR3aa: CSAQMTPAVGEKLFF

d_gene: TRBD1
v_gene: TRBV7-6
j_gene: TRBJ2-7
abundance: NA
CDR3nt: TGTGCCAGCAGCAAGCGGACAGGGAACGAGCAGTACTTC
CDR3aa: CASSKRTGNEQYF

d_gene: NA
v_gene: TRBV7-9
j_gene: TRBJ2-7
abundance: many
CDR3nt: TGTGCCAGCAGCTTAGAGGGACGAGTGCAGTACTTC
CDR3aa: CASSLEGRVQYF

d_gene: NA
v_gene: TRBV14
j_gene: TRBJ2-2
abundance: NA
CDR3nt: TGTGCCAGCAGCCAAGCTCCAGGGAAAAACACCGGGGAGCTGTTTTTT
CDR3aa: CASSQAPGKNTGELFF

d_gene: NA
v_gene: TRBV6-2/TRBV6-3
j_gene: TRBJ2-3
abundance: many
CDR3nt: TGTGCCAGCAGTTACTCACCCGGGGCTGGCACAGATACGCAGTATTTT
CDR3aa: CASSYSPGAGTDTQYF

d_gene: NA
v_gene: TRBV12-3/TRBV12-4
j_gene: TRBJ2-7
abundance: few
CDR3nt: TGTGCCAGCCGACTATCGGGGGCTAACTACGAGCAGTACTTC
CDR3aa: CASRLSGANYEQYF

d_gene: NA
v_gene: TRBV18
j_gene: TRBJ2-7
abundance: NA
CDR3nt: TGTGCCAGCTCACCACCCGAGTGGGACCACGAGCAGTACTTC
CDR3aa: CASSPPEWDHEQYF

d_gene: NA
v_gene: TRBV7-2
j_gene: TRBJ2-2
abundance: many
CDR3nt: TGTGCCAGCAGCCAAAGCGGCTCTAACACCGGGGAGCTGTTTTTT
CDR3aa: CASSQSGSNTGELFF